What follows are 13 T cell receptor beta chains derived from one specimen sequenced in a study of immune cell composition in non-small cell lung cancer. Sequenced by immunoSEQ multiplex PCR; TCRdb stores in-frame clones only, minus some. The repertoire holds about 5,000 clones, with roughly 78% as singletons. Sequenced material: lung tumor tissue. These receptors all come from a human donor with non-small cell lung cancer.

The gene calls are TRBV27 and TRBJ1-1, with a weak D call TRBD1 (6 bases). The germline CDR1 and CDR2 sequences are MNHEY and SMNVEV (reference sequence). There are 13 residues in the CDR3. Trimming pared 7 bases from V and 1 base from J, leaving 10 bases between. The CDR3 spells CASMPGENTEAFF. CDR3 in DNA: TGTGCCAGCATGCCAGGGGAGAACACTGAAGCTTTCTTT.

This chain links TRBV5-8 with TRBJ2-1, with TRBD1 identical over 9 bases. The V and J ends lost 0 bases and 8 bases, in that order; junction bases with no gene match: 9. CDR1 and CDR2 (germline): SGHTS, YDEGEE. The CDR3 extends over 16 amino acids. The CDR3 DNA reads TGTGCCAGCAGCTTGGCCGGGACAGGGTTCCTAGATGAGCAGTTCTTC. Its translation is CASSLAGTGFLDEQFF.

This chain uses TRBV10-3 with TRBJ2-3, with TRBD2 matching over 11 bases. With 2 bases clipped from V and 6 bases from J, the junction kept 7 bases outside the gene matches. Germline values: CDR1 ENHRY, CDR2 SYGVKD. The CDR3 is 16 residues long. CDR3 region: CAISERSSGGPDTQYF. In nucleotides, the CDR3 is TGTGCCATCAGTGAGAGGTCTAGCGGGGGGCCCGATACGCAGTATTTT.

The CDR3: CARSSILRRARTGELFF. For the CDR3, the DNA is TGTGCCAGAAGCTCCATCCTAAGGCGGGCACGGACCGGGGAGCTGTTTTTT. This chain links TRBV5-3 with TRBJ2-2; tentative D call: TRBD2 (5 bases). TRBV5-3 is recorded as an ORF, its role being uncertain. V lost 3 bases and J 5 bases, leaving 20 bases between the germline ends. The CDR3 totals 17 residues.

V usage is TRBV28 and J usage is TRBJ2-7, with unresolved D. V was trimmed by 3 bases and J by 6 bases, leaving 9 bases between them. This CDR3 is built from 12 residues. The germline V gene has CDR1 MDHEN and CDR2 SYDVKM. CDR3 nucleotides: TGTGCCAGCAGTTTTGGCTTGGCCGAGCAGTACTTC. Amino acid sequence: CASSFGLAEQYF.

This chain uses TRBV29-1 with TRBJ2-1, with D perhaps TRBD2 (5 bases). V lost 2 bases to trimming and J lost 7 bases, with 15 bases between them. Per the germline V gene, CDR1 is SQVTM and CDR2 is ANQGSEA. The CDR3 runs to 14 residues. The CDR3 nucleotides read TGCAGCGTTGAATTGTTTCGGGGATTTAATGAGCAGTTCTTC. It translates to CSVELFRGFNEQFF.

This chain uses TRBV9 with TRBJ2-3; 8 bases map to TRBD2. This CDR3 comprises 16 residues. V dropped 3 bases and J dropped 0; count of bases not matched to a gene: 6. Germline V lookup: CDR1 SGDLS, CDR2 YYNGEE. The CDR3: CASSAYSGVSTDTQYF. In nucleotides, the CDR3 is TGTGCCAGCAGCGCTTATAGCGGGGTGAGCACAGATACGCAGTATTTT.

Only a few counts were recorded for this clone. In DNA form, the CDR3 reads TGTGCCAGCAGTTTATCGTCGGGGTCTAACTATGGCTACACCTTC. Protein product: CASSLSSGSNYGYTF. The chain employs TRBV27 and TRBJ1-2; D not resolved. The CDR3 runs to 15 residues. Germline values: CDR1 MNHEY, CDR2 SMNVEV (reference sequence). The germline V and J ends were trimmed by 0 bases and 0 bases, with 8 bases remaining between them.

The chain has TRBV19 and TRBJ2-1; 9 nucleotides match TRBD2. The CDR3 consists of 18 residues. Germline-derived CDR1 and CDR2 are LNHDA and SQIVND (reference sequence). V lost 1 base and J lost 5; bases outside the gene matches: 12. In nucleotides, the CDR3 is TGTGCCAGTAGTATAGTAGGAGCGGGGGGACACGCGGACAATGAGCAGTTCTTC. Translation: CASSIVGAGGHADNEQFF.

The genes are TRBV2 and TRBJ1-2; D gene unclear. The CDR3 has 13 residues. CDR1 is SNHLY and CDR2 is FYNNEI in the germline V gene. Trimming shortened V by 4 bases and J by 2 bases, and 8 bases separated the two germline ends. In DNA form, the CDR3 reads TGTGCCAGCAGTGGAACGGGGAACTATGGCTACACCTTC. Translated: CASSGTGNYGYTF.

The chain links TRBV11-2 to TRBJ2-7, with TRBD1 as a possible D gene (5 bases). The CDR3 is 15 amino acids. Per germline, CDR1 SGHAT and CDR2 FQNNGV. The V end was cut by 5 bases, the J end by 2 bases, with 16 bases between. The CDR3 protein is CASSPGSGFAYEQYF. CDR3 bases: TGTGCCAGCAGCCCCGGGTCAGGGTTTGCCTACGAGCAGTACTTC.

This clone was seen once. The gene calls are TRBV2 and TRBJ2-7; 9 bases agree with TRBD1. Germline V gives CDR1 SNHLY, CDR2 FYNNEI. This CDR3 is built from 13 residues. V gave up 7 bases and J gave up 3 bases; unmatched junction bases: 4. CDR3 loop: CASTRQGGYEQYF. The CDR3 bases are TGTGCCAGCACACGACAGGGGGGCTACGAGCAGTACTTC.

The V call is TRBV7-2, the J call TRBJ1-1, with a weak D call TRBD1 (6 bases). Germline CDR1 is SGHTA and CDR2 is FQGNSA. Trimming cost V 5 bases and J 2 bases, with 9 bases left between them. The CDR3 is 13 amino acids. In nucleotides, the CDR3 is TGTGCCAGCAGCGCCGGGACAAACACTGAAGCTTTCTTT. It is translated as CASSAGTNTEAFF.